The T cell receptor (beta chain) under discussion was sequenced for a study of blood T cells in healthy people across ages. Overall study findings and caveats: There was a strong correlation between TCR beta diversity and naive T cell percentage. Significant beta diversity loss was already apparent by age around 40, declining roughly linearly. Diversity estimates drawn from one million T cells were deemed underestimates.

V lost 0 bases to trimming and J lost 2 bases, with 11 bases between them. The CDR3 is 17 residues long. Germline V gives CDR1 LGHNA, CDR2 YSLEER. Sample-barcoded 5' priming and a J-beta primer mix drove a second PCR of roughly 7 to 11 cycles. TCRdb passed the 5' RACE reads through MiXCR, listing each CDR3 protein once. Counted here are 1,800,000 or so distinct CDR3 sequences, about 39% occurring once; the ten biggest clones make up more than 20%. As to this clonotype: Its antigen is undetermined.

The sequenced sample was blood. The chain couples TRBV4-3 to TRBJ2-6; D not resolved. This clonotype originated in a human donor in good health. The CDR3 nucleotides are TGCGCCAGCAGCCAAGATAACATGGGTCCTGGGGCCAACGTCCTGACTTTC. It encodes CASSQDNMGPGANVLTF.